This paragraph reports one T cell receptor beta chain. Its antigen is currently unknown. Repertoires were generated with immunoSEQ multiplex PCR, while TCRdb's copy carries only in-frame clones and drops some. The sample contains about 90,000 clones, more than 80% of which appear only once. The record originates from a study of OX40 agonist ivuxolimab in advanced cancers. Background on the study: Enrolled patients in dose escalation had cancers that were hepatocellular carcinoma, melanoma, renal cell or head and neck cancer. One hepatocellular carcinoma and a couple of cutaneous melanoma patients partially responded. Study-level findings and limits: Blood T cells, both CD4+ and CD8+, expanded clonally by week 6 at 0.1 to 3.0 mg/kg.

The V gene end was trimmed by 5 bases and the J gene end by 8 bases; junction bases not matched to a gene: 9. Germline V gene data show CDR1 as SGHNT and CDR2 as YENEEA. The CDR3 loop spans 15 amino acids. Here the sequenced sample was CD4+ or CD8+ T cells sorted from blood, taken in a trial of the OX40 agonist ivuxolimab. The chain joins TRBV11-3 to TRBJ2-2; 9 bases line up with TRBD1. This receptor was identified in an adult with an advanced solid tumor such as melanoma, head and neck, liver or kidney cancer. The CDR3 spells CASSPGTGLRGELFF. CDR3 nucleotide sequence: TGTGCCAGCAGCCCCGGGACAGGGCTAAGGGGGGAGCTGTTTTTT.